The 12 T cell receptor beta chains presented below share a single source sample, sequenced in a study of blood T cell repertoires in COVID-19. The method was immunoSEQ multiplex PCR; TCRdb's version includes in-frame clones alone and lacks a portion of them. The table shows about 40,000 clones, with roughly 80% occurring only once. Input material: peripheral blood. These receptors were taken from a woman aged 55-70 years with acute or convalescent COVID-19.

The gene calls are TRBV3-1 (or the pseudogene TRBV3-2) and TRBJ2-3, with a tentative D call TRBD2 (6 bases). The germline V gene has CDR1 LGHDT and CDR2 YNNKEL (reference sequence). CDR3 length: 14 amino acids. V gave up 1 base and J gave up 7 bases, with 12 bases separating them. The DNA of the CDR3 is TGTGCCAGCAGCCAAGGGTCTGCGGGACATACGCAGTATTTT. Its translation is CASSQGSAGHTQYF.

The chain employs TRBV19 and TRBJ2-2, with D tentatively TRBD1 (6 bases). This CDR3 spans 16 amino acids. The V gene lost 3 bases and the J gene lost 7 bases, with 18 bases spanning the gap. Germline V lookup: CDR1 LNHDA, CDR2 SQIVND (reference sequence). The CDR3 coding sequence is TGTGCCAGTAGTATGCTGGGGGCCCTGAGAAACGGGGAGCTGTTTTTT. It specifies CASSMLGALRNGELFF. The full variable domain, its missing parts supplied by reference TRBV19 and TRBJ2-2, is DGGITQSPKYLFRKEGQNVTLSCEQNLNHDAMYWYRQDPGQGLRLIYYSQIVNDFQKGDIAEGYSVSREKKESFPLTVTSAQKNPTAFYLCASSMLGALRNGELFFGEGSRLTVL.

V is TRBV28 and J is TRBJ2-7, with 7 bases lining up with TRBD1. The trim removed 7 bases at V and 6 bases at J, leaving 18 bases unmatched. This CDR3 has 16 residues. Germline V gene sequence: CDR1 MDHEN, CDR2 SYDVKM. CDR3 in amino acids: CASIDSTGTEVGEQYF. The CDR3 DNA reads TGTGCCAGCATTGATAGTACCGGGACAGAGGTAGGCGAGCAGTACTTC.

For the CDR3, the DNA is TGTGCCAGCAGCTTATACGGGGTATACAATGAGCAGTTCTTC. Translating it yields CASSLYGVYNEQFF. The chain has TRBV7-2 and TRBJ2-1; TRBD2 is a possible D gene (5 bases). The CDR3 is made up of 14 amino acids. Germline CDR1 and CDR2: SGHTA and FQGNSA. V lost 2 bases, J lost 4 bases, and 9 bases lay in between.

The chain employs TRBV7-2 and TRBJ2-4; a possible D gene is TRBD2 (6 bases). From germline, CDR1 is SGHTA and CDR2 FQGNSA. Trimming stripped 3 bases from V and 1 base from J, with 13 bases between. CDR3 size: 16 residues. In DNA, the CDR3 is TGTGCCAGCAGCTTGGGCGGGGCTTCGGCCAAAAACATTCAGTACTTC. It codes for CASSLGGASAKNIQYF.

The chain employs TRBV6-5 and TRBJ1-3, with TRBD1 matching over 10 bases. The length of the CDR3 is 15 residues. CDR1 MNHEY and CDR2 SVGAGI come from the germline V gene. J lost 2 bases, V lost 6 bases, and 4 bases had no gene match. CDR3 loop: CASRPGQGTGNTIYF. CDR3 nucleotide sequence: TGTGCCAGCAGACCGGGACAGGGGACTGGAAACACCATATATTTT.

The CDR3 DNA sequence: TGCGCCAGCAGCCAAGGGGGCCCCTATGGCTACACCTTC. Translated: CASSQGGPYGYTF. The V call is TRBV4-1, the J call TRBJ1-2, with D maybe TRBD1 (5 bases). The CDR3 totals 13 residues. Trimming shortened V by 1 base and J by 4 bases, and 7 bases separated the two germline ends. Germline loops: CDR1 MGHRA, CDR2 YSYEKL.

V usage is TRBV6-2 or TRBV6-3 and J usage is TRBJ1-5; possible D gene TRBD1, 5 bases. Germline lookup yields CDR1 MNHEY and CDR2 SVGEGT. This CDR3 has 15 amino acids. Trimming stripped 0 bases from V and 3 bases from J, with 9 bases between. CDR3 residues: CASSYSGQSNQPQHF. CDR3 coding DNA: TGTGCCAGCAGTTACTCGGGGCAGTCCAATCAGCCCCAGCATTTT.

The chain is built from TRBV12-3 or TRBV12-4 and TRBJ1-2; 7 nucleotides agree with TRBD1. The length of the CDR3 is 13 residues. V lost 5 bases, J lost 8 bases, and 8 bases stayed unmatched. The CDR3 sequence: CASSPRQGSGYTF. DNA for the CDR3: TGTGCCAGCAGTCCTAGACAGGGAAGCGGCTACACCTTC.

The genes are TRBV9 and TRBJ2-5; D possibly corresponds to TRBD2 (6 bases). V was cut by 0 bases and J by 4 bases, with 19 bases left in between. CDR3 size: 17 residues. Germline V gives CDR1 SGDLS, CDR2 YYNGEE. CDR3 protein: CASSVGMAGYSRETQYF. Here the CDR3 DNA reads TGTGCCAGCAGCGTAGGAATGGCGGGGTACTCGCGAGAGACCCAGTACTTC.

The gene calls are TRBV2 and TRBJ1-6; perhaps TRBD1 as D (5 bases). This CDR3 region has 15 residues. Trimming cost V 6 bases and J 6 bases, with 15 bases left between them. The germline V gene encodes CDR1 SNHLY and CDR2 FYNNEI. The CDR3 region is CASRTPQGSNSPLHF. As DNA, the CDR3 is TGTGCCAGCAGGACGCCCCAGGGTAGTAATTCACCCCTCCACTTT.

The CDR3 spells CASSQRGLLKKETQYF. CDR3 in DNA: TGTGCCAGCAGCCAACGAGGGTTACTGAAAAAGGAGACCCAGTACTTC. The chain uses TRBV14 and TRBJ2-5; TRBD2 is a possible D gene (5 bases). Trimming cost V 2 bases and J 5 bases, with 18 bases left between them. Germline V gene data show CDR1 as SGHDN and CDR2 as FVKESK. The CDR3 covers 16 residues.